One and the same sample provided the 8 T cell receptor beta chains below, sequenced in a study of sequential checkpoint blockade in melanoma. Treatment of the sample: randomized to nivolumab then ipilimumab (arm A) or the reverse (arm B). Libraries were prepared by immunoSEQ multiplex PCR; TCRdb keeps only in-frame clonotypes and omits some of them. Here the sample spans approximately 17,000 clones, 90% to 95% being singletons. The starting material was CD8+ T cells sorted from blood (inferred from file names), obtained from a patient given nivolumab and ipilimumab in sequence. The source is a human donor with melanoma.

The rearrangement links TRBV28 to TRBJ2-7; D is ambiguous. V was shortened by 2 bases and J by 0 bases, with 5 bases between the two germline ends. Per the germline V gene, CDR1 is MDHEN and CDR2 is SYDVKM. This CDR3 has 13 residues. The CDR3, as DNA: TGTGCCAGCAGTTTACCCAGCTCCTACGAGCAGTACTTC. Translated, it gives CASSLPSSYEQYF.

The chain couples TRBV6-1 to TRBJ2-7; D perhaps matches TRBD1 (5 bases). Trimming pared 4 bases from V and 4 bases from J, leaving 8 bases between. There are 12 residues in the CDR3. Germline CDR1 reads MNHNS; CDR2 reads SASEGT. This CDR3 is CASSATGYEQYV. CDR3 DNA sequence: TGTGCCAGCAGTGCTACAGGTTACGAGCAGTACGTC.

The chain recombines TRBV5-4 with TRBJ1-1; tentative D call: TRBD1 (6 bases). The CDR3 spans 14 residues. V was cut by 4 bases and J by 5 bases, with 15 bases left in between. Germline lookup yields CDR1 SGHNT and CDR2 YYREEE (reference sequence). CDR3 sequence reads: CASSPRDKLTEAFF. CDR3 DNA: TGTGCCAGCAGCCCCCGGGACAAGCTTACTGAAGCTTTCTTT.

V is TRBV27 and J is TRBJ1-2, with TRBD1 matching 8 bases. The CDR3 consists of 14 residues. Germline CDR1 reads MNHEY; CDR2 reads SMNVEV (reference sequence). V trimming: 4 bases; J trimming: 2 bases; junction bases outside the gene matches: 3. CDR3 region: CASSYGTGNYGYTF. CDR3 coding DNA: TGTGCCAGCAGTTACGGGACAGGCAACTATGGCTACACCTTC.

The genes are TRBV2 and TRBJ1-3, with D possibly being TRBD1 (5 bases). The CDR3 contains 17 residues. V lost 1 base and J lost 2, with 15 bases in between. The V gene's germline CDR1 is SNHLY and CDR2 FYNNEI. Here the CDR3 DNA reads TGTGCCAGCAGTGAAGTACGCCTCAGGGAAGCTGGAAACACCATATATTTT. Translating it yields CASSEVRLREAGNTIYF.

J is TRBJ1-2 and V is TRBV10-3, with 8 bases aligning to TRBD1. The V segment lost 7 bases and the J segment 3 bases; nucleotides outside the gene matches: 10. Germline values: CDR1 ENHRY, CDR2 SYGVKD. There are 15 residues in the CDR3. The CDR3 coding sequence is TGTGCCATCAACCGACAGGGGATAGGGGACTATGGCTACACCTTC. This translates into CAINRQGIGDYGYTF.

The J gene is TRBJ1-3, the V gene TRBV4-1, with 8 positions matching TRBD1. The germline gives CDR1 MGHRA, CDR2 YSYEKL. CDR3 length: 16 amino acids. V was clipped by 4 bases and J by 4 bases; unmatched bases: 9. CDR3 in amino acids: CASSPSDRGRGNTIYF. The DNA for the CDR3 is TGCGCCAGCAGCCCCTCCGACAGGGGACGAGGAAACACCATATATTTT.

The J gene is TRBJ1-1, the V gene TRBV19; D gene uncertain. The V gene lost 5 bases and the J gene lost 1 base, with 5 bases spanning the gap. The CDR3 has 12 amino acids. CDR1 is LNHDA and CDR2 is SQIVND in the germline V gene (reference sequence). CDR3 DNA sequence: TGTGCCAGTAGTTGGGCGAACACTGAAGCTTTCTTT. Translation: CASSWANTEAFF.